The present T cell receptor beta chain was sequenced within a study of blood T cell repertoires in COVID-19 (dated by TCRdb to 2018 to 2021). Looking at the study overall: Samples from collaborators originated in the United States, Italy and Spain and spanned both the acute and convalescent phases of COVID-19. The prospective study material was composed of cDNA or gDNA derived from T cells, B-cell-depleted T cells, or PBMCs. The dataset comprised deeply sampled blood TCRbeta repertoires from subjects exposed to, actively infected with, or recovered from COVID-19. A freely available public database, intended as a resource for researchers studying the immune response to SARS-CoV-2, is where the repertoires were released. Samples were obtained from the ongoing ImmuneRACE study (first 160 participants) and from over 1,000 subjects provided by 6 global collaborators. Nearly every sample came with metadata listing a de-identified subject ID, COVID-19 status, age in years and sex. HLA class I and class II types, where available, came from metadata supplied by the sample provider rather than from assay-based typing.

The immunoSEQ Assay, a bias-controlled multiplex PCR, was used to amplify TCRbeta CDR3 regions from genomic DNA. Per the source publication's procedure: The number of nucleated cells in each sample was estimated by amplification of reference gene primers within the assay. To quantify the absolute abundance of each unique TCRbeta CDR3 rearrangement, sequence reads were collapsed and filtered. For each sample, productive Simpson clonality was calculated by taking the square root of Simpson's diversity index across productive rearrangements. TCRdb limited this immuneACCESS table to in-frame rearrangements with V and J called. A share of clones is missing; checked studies link under half to unresolved V genes, and the rest is unexplained. Clone size and V and J calls were adopted from that table, with D and trimming inferred from the DNA. For this sample the table gives about 130,000 clones, of which about 80% were detected only once. 12% of the sample goes to the ten largest clones.

Overall results and qualifications from the work: The amount of clinical and demographic metadata varied by source and participant and was provided uncurated.

Of note for this clone: Its binding antigen is unknown. No much larger clone is present one base from it, and per-base qualities are unavailable.

The collaborating institutions used their own protocols to collect whole blood in K2EDTA tubes. For TCRbeta analysis, collaborators shipped samples in one of three forms: frozen whole blood, isolated PBMCs, or DNA extracted from either of those sample types. The TCR sequence derives from a woman aged 60-70 years with acute or convalescent COVID-19. Sequenced: peripheral blood.

The CDR3 region reads CASSLSLNTEAFF. The DNA reads as follows: TGTGCCAGCAGTTTATCCTTGAACACTGAAGCTTTCTTT. This sequence uses TRBV7-9 and TRBJ1-1, with the D segment identity uncertain. Including the terminal cysteine and phenylalanine, the CDR3 comprises 13 residues. Only the CDR3 part of the read is kept: 39 bases, read in frame from the first base. V is cut by 6 bases and J by 0 bases, and the space between the germline ends is 8 bases. CDR1 and CDR2 were assigned from the germline V gene (reference sequence) as SEHNR and FQNEAQ.